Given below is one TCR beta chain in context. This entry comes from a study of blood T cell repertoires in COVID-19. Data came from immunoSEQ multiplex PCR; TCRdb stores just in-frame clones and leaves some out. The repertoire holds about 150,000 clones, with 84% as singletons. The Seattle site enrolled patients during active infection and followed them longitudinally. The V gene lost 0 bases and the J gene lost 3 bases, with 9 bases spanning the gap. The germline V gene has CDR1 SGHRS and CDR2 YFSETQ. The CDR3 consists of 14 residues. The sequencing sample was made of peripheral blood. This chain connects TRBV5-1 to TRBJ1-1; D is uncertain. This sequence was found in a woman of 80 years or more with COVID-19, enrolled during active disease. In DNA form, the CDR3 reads TGCGCCAGCAGCTTGGGCCCCGGGGACACTGAAGCTTTCTTT. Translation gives CASSLGPGDTEAFF.